This T cell receptor (beta chain) was captured by sequencing in a study of early T cells in non-severe SARS-CoV-2 infection. Study at large: Sequenced material consisted of bulk RNA (from unsorted whole blood), and chains were unpaired.

Germline V gene lookup returns CDR1 SGHRS and CDR2 YFSETQ. This CDR3 contains 14 residues. Trimming shortened V by 7 bases and J by 4 bases, and 15 bases separated the two germline ends. The TCR library protocol attached unique molecular identifiers to the individual cDNA molecules. TCRdb analysed the 5' RACE reads with MiXCR anew, one entry per CDR3 protein. The table shows about 72,000 distinct CDR3 sequences, with roughly a tenth occurring only once. The sample holds a few counts of this clonotype. The V call is TRBV5-1, the J call TRBJ1-3; D gene uncertain. The clonotype comes from an adult who was a healthcare worker with PCR-confirmed SARS-CoV-2 infection or an uninfected control (not recorded which). Sequenced material: whole blood, taken at baseline. In DNA form, the CDR3 reads TGCGCCAGCCGCGCCACGGGGTCCGGAAACACCATATATTTT. Its protein is CASRATGSGNTIYF.